This TCR beta chain was identified during a study of blood T cell repertoires in COVID-19. About the research overall: The analysed material was cDNA or gDNA that came from T cells, B-cell-depleted T cells, or PBMCs.

Germline V gene lookup returns CDR1 KGHSH and CDR2 LQKENI. This CDR3 spans 14 amino acids. With 3 bases clipped from V and 5 bases from J, the junction kept 3 bases outside the gene matches. TCRdb's table, derived via immunoSEQ multiplex PCR, lists solely in-frame clones and lacks some. The repertoire holds about 240,000 clones, with around 89% as singletons. Input material: PBMCs or T cells enriched from blood (not recorded which). This TCR was recovered from a woman aged 25 to 45 who had recovered from COVID-19. The chain has TRBV18 and TRBJ2-1, with 8 bases that match TRBD1. The CDR3 is CASSPGQENNEQFF. DNA of the CDR3: TGTGCCAGCTCACCGGGACAGGAAAACAATGAGCAGTTCTTC.